Shown below are 27 T cell receptor beta chains from a single sample sequenced in a study of cytomegalovirus exposure and HLA in healthy donors. 60 Vbeta and 13 Jbeta primers were used in PCR. TCRdb's table, derived via immunoSEQ multiplex PCR, lists solely in-frame clones and lacks some. The sample carries hundreds of thousands of clones, around 80% recorded once. Sequencing used PBMCs. The receptors stem from a man between 40 and 49 years old in good health and CMV-seropositive.

The chain couples TRBV6-5 to TRBJ2-7; D is undetermined. The CDR3 runs 11 residues. The V end was cut by 0 bases, the J end by 9 bases, with 6 bases between. Germline CDR1 and CDR2: MNHEY and SVGAGI. The DNA of the CDR3 is TGTGCCAGCAGTTACTCGGGCCCGCAGTACTTC. Its translation: CASSYSGPQYF.

The rearrangement uses TRBV5-1 and TRBJ1-4; D is unresolved. CDR3 length equals 14 residues. Germline loops: CDR1 SGHRS, CDR2 YFSETQ. The V gene lost 3 bases and the J gene lost 0 bases, with 6 bases spanning the gap. The CDR3 here is CASSSSATNEKLFF. In DNA, the CDR3 is TGCGCCAGCAGCTCGTCCGCAACTAATGAAAAACTGTTTTTT.

This clone showed up just once. This rearrangement joins TRBV6-5 to TRBJ1-3; D perhaps matches TRBD1 (5 bases). V lost 6 bases and J lost 9, with 9 bases in between. The CDR3 has 11 residues. CDR1 is MNHEY and CDR2 is SVGAGI in the germline V gene. The CDR3: CASRTGSTIYF. CDR3 sequence (DNA): TGTGCCAGCAGAACAGGTTCCACCATATATTTT.

The rearrangement uses TRBV10-3 and TRBJ2-3; 11 bases align to TRBD1. The CDR3 loop spans 15 amino acids. The ends lost 4 bases at V and 4 bases at J; junction bases unmatched: 4. Germline CDR1 reads ENHRY; CDR2 reads SYGVKD. The CDR3 loop is CAISAGQGAADTQYF. In DNA form, the CDR3 reads TGTGCCATCAGTGCCGGACAGGGGGCCGCAGATACGCAGTATTTT.

This chain uses TRBV4-1 with TRBJ2-7, with a weak D call TRBD1 (6 bases). The germline V gene encodes CDR1 MGHRA and CDR2 YSYEKL. V was shortened by 5 bases and J by 2 bases, with 16 bases between the two germline ends. This CDR3 comprises 15 residues. CDR3 amino acids: CASSSGHRSPYEQYV. The CDR3, as DNA: TGCGCCAGCAGCTCGGGACACCGTTCCCCCTACGAGCAGTACGTC.

J is TRBJ1-1 and V is TRBV9; 8 nucleotides agree with TRBD1. The CDR3 is made up of 14 amino acids. Trimming took 3 bases from V and 6 from J; bases not matched to a gene: 7. Germline assignment: CDR1 SGDLS and CDR2 YYNGEE. The CDR3 here is CASSATGVLAEAFF. The CDR3 nucleotides are TGTGCCAGCAGCGCGACAGGGGTGTTGGCTGAAGCTTTCTTT.

This chain joins TRBV6-7 and TRBJ1-5; unclear D gene. TRBV6-7 is an open reading frame, and its role is uncertain. This CDR3 has 19 residues. V lost 6 bases, J lost 0 bases, and 24 bases lay in between. The CDR3 nucleotides are TGTGCCAGCAGACGGACGCGGACTCCCTGGGAAGATAGCAATCAGCCCCAGCATTTT. Protein product: CASRRTRTPWEDSNQPQHF.

The J gene is TRBJ2-1, the V gene TRBV27, with 7 bases lining up with TRBD1. With 7 bases clipped from V and 2 bases from J, the junction kept 8 bases outside the gene matches. The CDR3 runs to 15 residues. The V gene's germline CDR1 is MNHEY and CDR2 SMNVEV (reference sequence). CDR3 DNA sequence: TGTGCCAGCACTCTCACAGGGGTGACCTACAATGAGCAGTTCTTC. The encoded protein is CASTLTGVTYNEQFF.

The V gene is TRBV5-1, the J gene TRBJ2-1, with 7 bases that match TRBD2. CDR3 length: 14 amino acids. The V gene's germline CDR1 is SGHRS and CDR2 YFSETQ. V lost 7 bases to trimming and J lost 6 bases; unmatched junction nucleotides: 10. The CDR3 region is CASAGGGPGNEQFF. The DNA of the CDR3 is TGCGCCAGCGCCGGGGGAGGGCCGGGCAATGAGCAGTTCTTC. Variable domain in full (rest from reference TRBV5-1 and TRBJ2-1): KAGVTQTPRYLIKTRGQQVTLSCSPISGHRSVSWYQQTPGQGLQFLFEYFSETQRNKGNFPGRFSGRQFSNSRSEMNVSTLELGDSALYLCASAGGGPGNEQFFGPGTRLTVL.

The gene calls are TRBV11-2 and TRBJ2-1; TRBD2 aligns across 9 bases. V shed 6 bases, J shed 2 bases, and the junction held 5 bases outside the gene matches. The germline V gene encodes CDR1 SGHAT and CDR2 FQNNGV. CDR3 length: 15 amino acids. The CDR3 DNA reads TGTGCCAGCAGTAAGACTAGCGGAACCTACAATGAGCAGTTCTTC. Protein sequence: CASSKTSGTYNEQFF.

The chain recombines TRBV9 with TRBJ2-3; TRBD2 agrees at 8 bases. Losses at the gene ends were 0 bases for V and 4 bases for J; bases not matched to a gene: 16. From germline, CDR1 is SGDLS and CDR2 YYNGEE. The CDR3 runs 19 residues. CDR3 DNA: TGTGCCAGCAGCGTAGGGGGATGGCCCGGGAGGGCCTCCCCAGATACGCAGTATTTT. Translation gives CASSVGGWPGRASPDTQYF.

V is TRBV29-1 and J is TRBJ2-7; the D gene is possibly TRBD2 (5 bases). The CDR3 is 12 amino acids. From germline, CDR1 is SQVTM and CDR2 ANQGSEA. Trimming removed 4 bases at V and 7 bases at J, with 14 bases between. The chain's CDR3 is CSVVRPPGEQYV. The CDR3 DNA reads as TGCAGCGTTGTCAGGCCGCCGGGGGAGCAGTACGTC.

This chain links TRBV4-1 with TRBJ2-5; perhaps TRBD2 as D (5 bases). Trimming stripped 1 base from V and 3 bases from J, with 9 bases between. Germline assignment: CDR1 MGHRA and CDR2 YSYEKL. The CDR3 totals 14 residues. The CDR3 DNA is TGCGCCAGCAGCCAAGGCCAGGAGGAAGAGACCCAGTACTTC. The encoded protein is CASSQGQEEETQYF.

This clone was recorded once. The chain uses TRBV4-1 and TRBJ2-3, with D hard to call. V was clipped by 4 bases and J by 1 base, with 12 bases between them. This CDR3 contains 15 residues. CDR1 and CDR2 from the germline V gene are MGHRA and YSYEKL. DNA of the CDR3: TGCGCCAGCAGCCCTTCTTGGAGTGGCACAGATACGCAGTATTTT. Translation gives CASSPSWSGTDTQYF.

This clone was observed once. The rearrangement joins TRBV6-1 to TRBJ1-5; D may be TRBD1 (5 bases). The CDR3 runs 15 residues. Germline values: CDR1 MNHNS, CDR2 SASEGT. Between the trimmed V and J ends, which lost 6 bases and 7 bases, there was a span of 19 bases. The CDR3 DNA is TGTGCCAGCAGGACCGACAGCGTACCTAAACAGCCCCAGCATTTT. Amino acid sequence: CASRTDSVPKQPQHF.

The genes are TRBV25-1 and TRBJ1-4; the D is unclear. Germline CDR1 reads MGHDK; CDR2 reads SYGVNS. V was cut by 1 base and J by 10 bases, with 4 bases left in between. The CDR3 spans 11 residues. The CDR3 sequence is CASSESRKLFF. Written as DNA, the CDR3 is TGTGCCAGCAGTGAATCTAGAAAACTGTTTTTT.

The V gene is TRBV10-3, the J gene TRBJ2-3; TRBD2 aligns across 7 bases. The CDR3 is made up of 15 amino acids. Trimming took 6 bases from V and 4 from J; bases not matched to a gene: 10. Per germline, CDR1 ENHRY and CDR2 SYGVKD. The CDR3 sequence: CAIRERPGRADTQYF. The CDR3 coding sequence is TGTGCCATCAGGGAGAGGCCAGGGAGGGCAGATACGCAGTATTTT.

J is TRBJ2-3 and V is TRBV6-5, with 8 bases that match TRBD2. Germline V gene lookup returns CDR1 MNHEY and CDR2 SVGAGI. The CDR3 totals 15 residues. The J segment lost 3 bases and the V segment lost 8 bases, leaving 10 bases of the junction unmatched. The chain's CDR3 is CASLVREGGTDTQYF. DNA for the CDR3: TGTGCCAGCCTGGTACGGGAGGGAGGGACAGATACGCAGTATTTT.

As concerns this clone: The same CDR3 is also encoded by other DNA sequences in this sample. This chain uses TRBV19 with TRBJ1-5, with TRBD1 as a possible D gene (6 bases). CDR3 length equals 13 residues. Trimming removed 6 bases from V and 4 bases from J, with 10 bases in between. Looked up from germline, CDR1 is LNHDA and CDR2 is SQIVND (reference sequence). The CDR3 nucleotides read TGTGCCAGTAGGGACAGAAGTAATCAGCCCCAGCATTTT. It is translated as CASRDRSNQPQHF.

Remarks on this clone: The conserved phenylalanine or tryptophan normally closing the CDR3 is absent here, so this likely arose from a read error. The rearrangement uses TRBV6-5 and TRBJ1-2, with D maybe TRBD1 (6 bases). The CDR3 length is 13 residues. V shed 5 bases and J shed 3 bases, with 10 bases lying between them. Germline values: CDR1 MNHEY, CDR2 SVGAGI. The CDR3 sequence: CASSDTGYYGYTL. The CDR3 bases are TGTGCCAGCAGTGATACAGGGTACTATGGCTACACCCTC.

V is TRBV25-1 and J is TRBJ1-2; 7 nucleotides line up with TRBD1. CDR1 is MGHDK and CDR2 is SYGVNS in the germline V gene. Trimming cost V 4 bases and J 2 bases; bases outside gene matches: 7. The CDR3 is 15 amino acids. This CDR3 is CASSGGTVLNYGYTF. CDR3 DNA: TGTGCCAGCAGTGGGGGGACAGTTTTGAACTATGGCTACACCTTC.

This rearrangement joins TRBV21-1 to TRBJ1-5. TRBV21-1 is a pseudogene segment. The CDR3 runs 16 residues. The DNA of the CDR3 is TGTGCCAGCAGCATGAGGGGGGGCCATGGCAATCAGCCCCAGCATTTT. Translation gives CASSMRGGHGNQPQHF.

This chain connects TRBV6-6 to TRBJ1-2, with TRBD1 matching 8 bases. The CDR3 contains 14 residues. CDR1 is MNHNY and CDR2 is SVGAGI in the germline V gene (reference sequence). After removal of 4 bases from V and 5 bases from J, the junction contained 6 bases not matched to a gene. The CDR3 protein is CASSSPGTGYGYTF. CDR3 sequence (DNA): TGTGCCAGCAGTTCCCCCGGGACAGGTTATGGCTACACCTTC.

As concerns this clone: Other nucleotide sequences in the sample specify the same CDR3. The gene calls are TRBV6-1 and TRBJ2-7; TRBD2 agrees at 14 bases. The CDR3 is made up of 15 amino acids. The V segment lost 6 bases and the J segment 3 bases; nucleotides outside the gene matches: 4. The germline gives CDR1 MNHNS, CDR2 SASEGT. The chain's CDR3 is CASSEGLAGVYEQYF. Written as DNA, the CDR3 is TGTGCCAGCAGCGAGGGACTAGCGGGGGTCTACGAGCAGTACTTC.

In its sample, this clone was seen once. The chain carries TRBV5-5 and TRBJ1-4; D gene unclear. This CDR3 is built from 13 residues. CDR1 and CDR2 from the germline V gene are SGHKS and YYEKEE (reference sequence). V lost 3 bases, J lost 7 bases, and 10 bases lay in between. The CDR3 DNA is TGTGCCAGCAGCTCCCTCCCGGGTGAAAAACTGTTTTTT. It encodes CASSSLPGEKLFF.

This chain uses TRBV4-2 with TRBJ1-1; weak D call: TRBD1 (5 bases). The CDR3 totals 15 residues. Germline V CDR1 and CDR2: LGHNA, YNFKEQ. Trimming pared 4 bases from V and 5 bases from J, leaving 17 bases between. CDR3 sequence reads: CASSPSSGRGTEAFF. The DNA of the CDR3 is TGTGCCAGCAGCCCAAGTTCGGGGAGGGGAACTGAAGCTTTCTTT.

The CDR3 DNA follows: TGTGCCAGTAGTATTTCAGCGGGAGGGCCCACTGGGGAGCAGTACGTC. Protein product: CASSISAGGPTGEQYV. The V gene is TRBV19, the J gene TRBJ2-7; the match to TRBD2 covers 10 bases. V lost 3 bases to trimming and J lost 7 bases; unmatched junction nucleotides: 12. The CDR3 has 16 amino acids. Per germline, CDR1 LNHDA and CDR2 SQIVND (reference sequence).